Each of the 12 T cell receptor beta chains below was sequenced from the same sample in a study of tumor-infiltrating lymphocytes in glioblastoma multiforme. Multiple V-beta primers and a C-beta primer amplified TCRB from RNA. TCRdb reprocessed the multiplex PCR reads via MiXCR and lists one record per CDR3 protein. The sample shows just over 9,000 distinct CDR3 sequences, about 70% of them seen only once. The source material was brain tumor tissue. Every receptor here comes from a male donor with glioblastoma.

To note about this clonotype: The germline gene is not matched at one end of the junction; a read error may be the cause. The chain employs TRBV11-2 and TRBJ2-2; TRBD2 aligns across 7 bases. The CDR3 runs 20 residues. The germline gives CDR1 SGHAT, CDR2 FQNNGV. CDR3 amino acids: CAGTPSFGQGLAVNTGELLF. As DNA, the CDR3 is TGTGCCGGCACCCCCTCATTCGGCCAAGGGCTAGCGGTAAACACCGGGGAGCTTCTTTTT.

V usage is TRBV29-1 and J usage is TRBJ1-3; D remains ambiguous. Germline CDR1 reads SQVTM; CDR2 reads ANQGSEA. V was clipped by 3 bases and J by 0 bases, with 9 bases between them. This CDR3 is built from 14 residues. In DNA form, the CDR3 reads TGCAGCGTTGACAACCTACTCTCTGGAAACACCATATATTTT. Amino acid sequence: CSVDNLLSGNTIYF.

The CDR3 DNA reads as TGCAGTGCTAGGCCCCGGGACAGGGAATACGAGCAGTACTTC. Amino acid sequence: CSARPRDREYEQYF. The rearrangement uses TRBV20-1 and TRBJ2-7, with 9 bases aligning to TRBD1. The germline V gene has CDR1 DFQATT and CDR2 SNEGSKA (reference sequence). Trimming removed 3 bases from V and 4 bases from J; junction bases left unmatched: 7. The CDR3 consists of 14 residues.

The chain joins TRBV11-1 to TRBJ2-1, with D unresolved. The germline V gene has CDR1 SGHAT and CDR2 FQDESV (reference sequence). V lost 4 bases to trimming and J lost 0 bases, with 16 bases between them. This CDR3 region has 17 residues. CDR3 in amino acids: CASSSPFKTNSYNEQFF. The CDR3 DNA reads TGTGCCAGCAGCTCACCTTTTAAGACGAACTCCTACAATGAGCAGTTCTTC.

For this clonotype: A junction boundary mismatches the germline segment, possibly from a read error. The chain links TRBV7-9 to TRBJ2-2; no reliable D call. Per germline, CDR1 SEHNR and CDR2 FQNEAQ (reference sequence). The CDR3 runs to 14 residues. The CDR3 spells CAGSLGVFTGELFF. The CDR3 nucleotides read TGTGCCGGCAGCTTGGGTGTGTTCACCGGGGAGCTGTTTTTT.

V is TRBV11-3 and J is TRBJ2-1; a weak D match, TRBD1 (5 bases). Trimming took 1 base from V and 8 from J, leaving 9 bases between them. From germline, CDR1 is SGHNT and CDR2 YENEEA. The CDR3 length is 13 residues. This CDR3 reads CASSLGGSDEQFF. CDR3 coding DNA: TGTGCCAGCAGCTTAGGGGGCTCGGATGAGCAGTTCTTC. Looking up the rest from reference TRBV11-3 and TRBJ2-1 gives the full variable domain: EAGVVQSPRYKIIEKKQPVAFWCNPISGHNTLYWYLQNLGQGPELLIRYENEEAVDDSQLPKDRFSAERLKGVDSTLKIQPAELGDSAVYLCASSLGGSDEQFFGPGTRLTVL.

Only a few counts were recorded for this clonotype. Since a much larger clone is just one base distant, this may be a read error. The chain uses TRBV5-1 and TRBJ2-7, with 13 bases identical to TRBD2. Per the germline V gene, CDR1 is SGHRS and CDR2 is YFSETQ. The CDR3 is 15 residues long. The CDR3 region has the DNA TGCGTCAGCAGCCGGACTAGCGGGAGTTACGACGAGCAGTACTTC. It is translated as CVSSRTSGSYDEQYF.

As to this clonotype: At one of its ends the junction is not consistent with the germline gene, which may arise from a read error. The gene calls are TRBV28 and TRBJ1-5; 7 bases agree with TRBD1. The CDR3 is made up of 15 amino acids. Per the germline V gene, CDR1 is MDHEN and CDR2 is SYDVKM. The CDR3 here is CASCLGRGPNQPQHF. CDR3 DNA: TGTGCCAGCTGTTTAGGTAGGGGGCCCAACCAGCCCCAGCATTTT.

This clonotype was detected a few times. The gene calls are TRBV12-3 or TRBV12-4 and TRBJ1-1; D gene unclear. V was shortened by 10 bases and J by 7 bases, with 10 bases between the two germline ends. The CDR3 totals 10 residues. CDR3 bases: TGTGCCACCTTCGGACTTGAAGCTTTCTTT. Protein product: CATFGLEAFF.

Concerning this clonotype itself: Sequence at one end of the junction differs from germline and may be a read error. The chain is built from TRBV11-2 and TRBJ1-6; no reliable D call. The CDR3 has 15 amino acids. CDR1 is SGHAT and CDR2 is FQNNGV in the germline V gene. The CDR3 DNA follows: TGTGCCAACAGCTTCGCAGGCGTTCCGGATTCACCCCTCCACTTT. Residues: CANSFAGVPDSPLHF.

The chain links TRBV20-1 to TRBJ2-3; 8 positions agree with TRBD2. With V trimmed by 3 bases and J by 2 bases, 7 bases remained unmatched. CDR1 and CDR2 (germline): DFQATT, SNEGSKA (reference sequence). CDR3 size: 15 residues. The CDR3 spells CSARSASGYTDTQYF. The CDR3 coding sequence is TGCAGTGCTAGGTCGGCTAGCGGGTACACAGATACGCAGTATTTT.

This sequence joins TRBV4-1 and TRBJ1-6; D is undetermined. CDR3 length equals 15 residues. Looked up from germline, CDR1 is MGHRA and CDR2 is YSYEKL. The V end lost 8 bases, the J end lost 18 bases, and 29 bases lay between the germline ends. The CDR3 nucleotides are TGCGCCAGCCAAAACCTGTCATCTGGGGTTTCAGCCCCCCACTTT. Its translation is CASQNLSSGVSAPHF.